This passage covers 29 T cell receptor beta chains from one sample sequenced in a study of CD8 T cells in ankylosing spondylitis. TCRdb passed the 5' RACE reads through MiXCR, listing each CDR3 protein once. This sample carries hundreds of thousands of distinct CDR3 sequences, 15% to 20% of them seen once, and the ten largest clones take 7.5% to 9%. The sample comprised blood, either unsorted or a sorted T cell fraction (not recorded which). These TCRs come from a male donor with ankylosing spondylitis or in good health (not recorded which).

This clonotype was recorded a few times. The V call is TRBV11-3, the J call TRBJ2-1; D might be TRBD1 or TRBD2, each matching 5 bases. CDR1 and CDR2 (germline): SGHNT, YENEEA. V gave up 3 bases and J gave up 5 bases, with 14 bases separating them. The CDR3 is 15 amino acids. The CDR3 reads CASSLSRVGNNEQFF. DNA of the CDR3: TGTGCCAGCAGCTTGTCCAGGGTCGGGAACAATGAGCAGTTCTTC.

Note on this clonotype: A single base separates this from a much larger clone, so it may be a read error. This chain uses TRBV2 with TRBJ1-2; TRBD1 aligns across 7 bases. Germline trimming cut 6 bases from V and 4 bases from J; bases unmatched to any gene: 2. Germline V gene data show CDR1 as SNHLY and CDR2 as FYNNEI. This CDR3 has 12 residues. Here the CDR3 reads CASRTGIYGYTF. For the CDR3, the DNA is TGTGCCAGCAGGACAGGGATCTATGGCTACACCTTC.

This clonotype was observed many times. The chain joins TRBV25-1 to TRBJ2-1; D call uncertain. Deletions cut 5 bases from V and 4 bases from J, with 12 bases between. Germline loops: CDR1 MGHDK, CDR2 SYGVNS. This CDR3 spans 14 amino acids. The CDR3: CASSRQAEYNEQFF. The CDR3 DNA is TGTGCCAGCAGTCGGCAGGCCGAATACAATGAGCAGTTCTTC.

This clonotype was counted between two and nine times. This sequence joins TRBV5-1 and TRBJ2-1; 7 bases are a match to TRBD1. The V gene's germline CDR1 is SGHRS and CDR2 YFSETQ. V was clipped by 3 bases and J by 7 bases; unmatched bases: 4. This CDR3 is built from 13 residues. The CDR3 protein is CASSSLQGNEQFF. In DNA, the CDR3 is TGCGCCAGCAGCTCCCTACAGGGGAATGAGCAGTTCTTC.

This clonotype occurred a few times. This rearrangement joins TRBV3-1 to TRBJ2-3; TRBD2 matches 14 bases. The trim removed 6 bases at V and 1 base at J, leaving 0 bases unmatched. The CDR3 consists of 15 residues. Germline V lookup: CDR1 LGHDT, CDR2 YNNKEL (reference sequence). CDR3 region: CASRGLAGGTDTQYF. The CDR3 coding sequence is TGTGCCAGCAGGGGACTAGCGGGGGGCACAGATACGCAGTATTTT.

The rearrangement links TRBV5-5 to TRBJ1-1, with D possibly matching TRBD1 (6 bases). There are 14 residues in the CDR3. Germline assignment: CDR1 SGHKS and CDR2 YYEKEE (reference sequence). The germline V and J ends were trimmed by 0 bases and 2 bases, with 8 bases remaining between them. CDR3: CASSLGQENTEAFF. The DNA of the CDR3 is TGTGCCAGCAGCTTGGGACAGGAAAACACTGAAGCTTTCTTT.

This clonotype was seen at least ten times. The chain carries TRBV28 and TRBJ2-1, with D possibly matching TRBD1 (5 bases). The germline V and J ends were trimmed by 5 bases and 0 bases, with 8 bases remaining between them. Looked up from germline, CDR1 is MDHEN and CDR2 is SYDVKM. This CDR3 contains 14 residues. CDR3 nucleotide sequence: TGTGCCAGCAGTAGAGACAGCTCCTACAATGAGCAGTTCTTC. It specifies CASSRDSSYNEQFF.

The table lists this clonotype with many counts. The chain has TRBV12-3 or TRBV12-4 and TRBJ2-5; tentative D call: TRBD2 (6 bases). The germline V and J ends were trimmed by 3 bases and 5 bases, with 10 bases remaining between them. The CDR3 covers 13 residues. CDR3 sequence reads: CASSLTGRETQYF. The CDR3, as DNA: TGTGCCAGCAGTTTGACGGGGAGGGAGACCCAGTACTTC.

This clonotype was detected only a few times. CDR3 coding DNA: TGTGCCAGCAGCTTAGGGCGTGAGAACACTGAAGCTTTCTTT. Translated: CASSLGRENTEAFF. V is TRBV7-3 and J is TRBJ1-1; no firm D call. This CDR3 has 14 residues. Germline CDR1 reads SGHTA; CDR2 reads FQGTGA. Trimming took 2 bases from V and 1 from J, leaving 8 bases between them.

The chain couples TRBV6-2 or TRBV6-3 to TRBJ2-3; 9 nucleotides line up with TRBD2. CDR3 length equals 16 residues. Germline assignment: CDR1 MNHEY and CDR2 SVGEGT. V shed 10 bases, J shed 4 bases, and the junction held 15 bases outside the gene matches. Here the CDR3 DNA reads TGTGCCACCCTTCCGCATCCGGCGGGGGGGGCAGATACGCAGTATTTT. As protein: CATLPHPAGGADTQYF.

This clonotype has at least ten counts. The chain employs TRBV9 and TRBJ1-1, with D perhaps TRBD1 (6 bases). Germline V lookup: CDR1 SGDLS, CDR2 YYNGEE. V lost 0 bases and J lost 0, with 15 bases in between. This CDR3 region has 17 residues. In DNA, the CDR3 is TGTGCCAGCAGCGTAGGGGGGGGCGTATCGATGAACACTGAAGCTTTCTTT. As protein: CASSVGGGVSMNTEAFF.

The chain carries TRBV14 and TRBJ2-1; the match to TRBD2 covers 10 bases. Germline trimming cut 2 bases from V and 4 bases from J; bases unmatched to any gene: 5. CDR3 length equals 16 residues. The germline gives CDR1 SGHDN, CDR2 FVKESK. CDR3 sequence reads: CASSQLAGVLYNEQFF. In nucleotides, the CDR3 is TGTGCCAGCAGCCAACTAGCGGGGGTGTTATACAATGAGCAGTTCTTC.

CDR3 in amino acids: CASSSLTGGVTEAFF. CDR3 DNA sequence: TGTGCCAGCAGCTCCCTAACAGGGGGCGTTACTGAAGCTTTCTTT. The gene calls are TRBV11-2 and TRBJ1-1, with TRBD1 identical over 9 bases. This CDR3 has 15 residues. In germline, CDR1 is SGHAT, CDR2 FQNNGV. With 4 bases clipped from V and 5 bases from J, the junction kept 8 bases outside the gene matches.

This clonotype showed up many times. The chain is built from TRBV20-1 and TRBJ1-5; 10 nucleotides line up with TRBD1. The CDR3 spans 15 residues. Germline CDR1 DFQATT, CDR2 SNEGSKA (reference sequence). J gave up 5 bases and V 4 bases, and 8 bases lay outside the gene matches. CDR3 amino acids: CSATEKGTGDQPQHF. CDR3 bases: TGCAGTGCTACCGAAAAAGGGACAGGGGATCAGCCCCAGCATTTT.

This chain uses TRBV5-1 with TRBJ1-4, with 9 bases aligning to TRBD1. The CDR3 runs 15 residues. CDR1 is SGHRS, CDR2 YFSETQ, per germline. V shed 4 bases, J shed 7 bases, and the junction held 8 bases outside the gene matches. Here the CDR3 DNA reads TGCGCCAGCAGCGAACAGGGGGCAGAGAGTGAAAAACTGTTTTTT. The encoded protein is CASSEQGAESEKLFF. The entire variable domain, with the rest obtained from reference TRBV5-1 and TRBJ1-4, is as follows: KAGVTQTPRYLIKTRGQQVTLSCSPISGHRSVSWYQQTPGQGLQFLFEYFSETQRNKGNFPGRFSGRQFSNSRSEMNVSTLELGDSALYLCASSEQGAESEKLFFGSGTQLSVL.

This clonotype was recorded a few times. This chain joins TRBV6-5 and TRBJ1-4, with 7 bases matching TRBD1. Germline CDR1 MNHEY, CDR2 SVGAGI. With 6 bases clipped from V and 9 bases from J, the junction kept 16 bases outside the gene matches. The CDR3 consists of 16 residues. The CDR3 reads CASSYNRQGRNKKLFF. The CDR3 DNA follows: TGTGCCAGCAGCTACAACAGACAGGGAAGGAATAAAAAACTGTTTTTT.

This clonotype was found many times. The chain links TRBV10-2 to TRBJ2-2; 9 nucleotides agree with TRBD2. The V gene end was trimmed by 2 bases and the J gene end by 6 bases; junction bases not matched to a gene: 1. Germline CDR1 and CDR2: WSHSY and SAAADI. This CDR3 contains 14 residues. The CDR3, as DNA: TGCGCCAGCAGTGAGGTAGCGGGAGCCGGGGAGCTGTTTTTT. Amino acid sequence: CASSEVAGAGELFF.

The chain uses TRBV5-1 and TRBJ1-4, with TRBD1 as a possible D gene (5 bases). The CDR3 sequence is 16 residues long. The germline V gene encodes CDR1 SGHRS and CDR2 YFSETQ. V shed 0 bases and J shed 4 bases, with 13 bases lying between them. The CDR3 DNA reads TGCGCCAGCAGCTTGGATTTTGGGGCCGGTAATGAAAAACTGTTTTTT. Translated: CASSLDFGAGNEKLFF.

This clonotype was seen a few times. The chain couples TRBV7-2 to TRBJ1-6; D is uncertain. Trimming removed 4 bases at V and 10 bases at J, with 17 bases between. The CDR3 spans 15 residues. Germline-derived CDR1 and CDR2 are SGHTA and FQGNSA. CDR3 sequence (DNA): TGTGCCAGCAGCTCTTTGGGCCAGAGTAGATCACCCCTCCACTTT. It yields the protein CASSSLGQSRSPLHF.

A word on this clonotype: At one end, the junction sequence differs from germline, possibly due to a read error. The V gene is TRBV5-1, the J gene TRBJ2-4; 9 bases align to TRBD1. The CDR3 runs to 14 residues. The germline CDR1 and CDR2 sequences are SGHRS and YFSETQ. CDR3 in DNA: TGCGCCAGCAGGTTGGACAGGGGCAAAAACATTCAGTACTTC. It codes for CASRLDRGKNIQYF.

This clonotype was found once. The chain is built from TRBV11-2 and TRBJ2-3, with 13 bases aligning to TRBD2. The CDR3 runs 20 residues. CDR1 and CDR2 from the germline V gene are SGHAT and FQNNGV. The ends lost 1 base at V and 0 bases at J; junction bases unmatched: 10. The CDR3 reads CASSLGPLAGGDTSTDTQYF. The CDR3 nucleotides read TGTGCCAGCAGCTTAGGACCACTAGCGGGGGGGGATACTAGCACAGATACGCAGTATTTT.

This clonotype occurred many times. The genes are TRBV29-1 and TRBJ2-1; D not certain. From germline, CDR1 is SQVTM and CDR2 ANQGSEA. This CDR3 is built from 14 residues. The ends were cut back, 3 bases at V and 4 bases at J, with 13 bases in the middle. DNA for the CDR3: TGCAGCGTTGATGTGGCAGATCCATACAATGAGCAGTTCTTC. The encoded protein is CSVDVADPYNEQFF.

V usage is TRBV18 and J usage is TRBJ1-1; possible D gene TRBD1, 5 bases. This CDR3 spans 13 amino acids. Trimming left V 8 bases short and J 1 base short, with 11 bases between. Germline V CDR1 and CDR2: KGHSH, LQKENI. The CDR3 is CASADQGNTEAFF. The CDR3 bases are TGTGCCAGCGCTGACCAGGGGAACACTGAAGCTTTCTTT.

This clonotype appeared a few times. The DNA of the CDR3 is TGCGCCAGCAGCTTGGCCGGGCAGGGGGGGTCTGGCTACACCTTC. Its translation: CASSLAGQGGSGYTF. The genes are TRBV5-1 and TRBJ1-2, with TRBD1 identical over 7 bases. Germline V lookup: CDR1 SGHRS, CDR2 YFSETQ. There are 15 residues in the CDR3. V was pared by 0 bases and J by 7 bases, with 9 bases of the junction left unmatched.

V gene TRBV20-1 combines with J gene TRBJ1-1; 9 nucleotides align to TRBD1. Germline trimming cut 5 bases from V and 5 bases from J; bases unmatched to any gene: 12. Per the germline V gene, CDR1 is DFQATT and CDR2 is SNEGSKA (reference sequence). The CDR3 consists of 15 residues. Here the CDR3 reads CSASFPGQGVTEAFF. In DNA, the CDR3 is TGCAGTGCTTCCTTTCCGGGACAGGGTGTTACTGAAGCTTTCTTT.

Only a few counts were recorded for this clonotype. CDR3 sequence (DNA): TGTGCCAGCAGCTCTTTGGCGGGAGGGCCGACAGATACGCAGTATTTT. This encodes CASSSLAGGPTDTQYF. The chain uses TRBV11-2 and TRBJ2-3; TRBD2 aligns across 9 bases. Germline CDR1 reads SGHAT; CDR2 reads FQNNGV. The V gene end was trimmed by 4 bases and the J gene end by 3 bases; junction bases not matched to a gene: 8. The length of the CDR3 is 16 residues.

On this clonotype: Sequence at one end of the junction differs from germline and may be a read error. This chain connects TRBV5-1 to TRBJ2-5; 7 bases are shared with TRBD2. Germline V lookup: CDR1 SGHRS, CDR2 YFSETQ. This CDR3 has 17 residues. The CDR3 DNA sequence: TGCGCCAGCAGCTTGAATCAGGGTCTTACTTCGGGGGGATCCGCGAGGTTC. Encoded protein: CASSLNQGLTSGGSARF. Looking up the rest from reference TRBV5-1 and TRBJ2-5 gives the full variable domain: KAGVTQTPRYLIKTRGQQVTLSCSPISGHRSVSWYQQTPGQGLQFLFEYFSETQRNKGNFPGRFSGRQFSNSRSEMNVSTLELGDSALYLCASSLNQGLTSGGSARFGPGTRLLVL.

This clonotype showed up just a few times. This chain uses TRBV7-2 with TRBJ2-5; D possibly corresponds to TRBD1 (5 bases). Trimming took 5 bases from V and 2 from J, leaving 12 bases between them. Looked up from germline, CDR1 is SGHTA and CDR2 is FQGNSA. The CDR3 runs 14 residues. Written as DNA, the CDR3 is TGTGCCAGCAGCCCGTCGCGACAGCAAGAGACCCAGTACTTC. This translates into CASSPSRQQETQYF.

This rearrangement joins TRBV10-3 to TRBJ2-5, with D tentatively TRBD1 or TRBD2 (7 bases each). Trimming removed 4 bases at V and 5 bases at J, with 20 bases between. CDR3 length: 16 residues. CDR1 and CDR2 from the germline V gene are ENHRY and SYGVKD. CDR3 coding DNA: TGTGCCATCAGTGGACAGGGAGGGAGGGCCACGGAGACCCAGTACTTC. It codes for CAISGQGGRATETQYF.